The 13 T cell receptor beta chains reported below all come from one sample, sequenced in a study of T cells in Graves' hyperthyroidism and ophthalmopathy. TCR beta CDR3 region amplification was performed from RNA transcripts. The HTBI set primed first-round TCR CDR3 RT-PCR. Each CDR3 protein gets one entry after TCRdb re-called the multiplex PCR reads with MiXCR. The top ten hold roughly 10% of the sample, which has about 700,000 distinct CDR3 sequences, around 15% seen once. The specimen was blood. The origin of the receptors is a woman aged 18-29 years with Graves' hyperthyroidism.

The sample holds many counts of this clonotype. V and J are TRBV27 and TRBJ2-3; no firm D call. Germline CDR1 is MNHEY and CDR2 is SMNVEV (reference sequence). Deletions cut 2 bases from V and 7 bases from J, with 13 bases between. This CDR3 region has 14 residues. In nucleotides, the CDR3 is TGTGCCAGCAGTTTAGAAGGGAACCTCTATACGCAGTATTTT. It translates to CASSLEGNLYTQYF.

This clonotype came up many times. This chain joins TRBV7-9 and TRBJ2-7; D remains unclear. V dropped 1 base and J dropped 3 bases, with 4 bases sitting between them. The germline CDR1 and CDR2 sequences are SEHNR and FQNEAQ (reference sequence). The CDR3 length is 12 residues. CDR3 loop: CASSLVNYEQYF. The CDR3 region has the DNA TGTGCCAGCAGCTTAGTGAACTACGAGCAGTACTTC. The variable domain in full, with the rest retrieved from reference TRBV7-9 and TRBJ2-7, is DTGVSQNPRHKITKRGQNVTFRCDPISEHNRLYWYRQTLGQGPEFLTYFQNEAQLEKSRLLSDRFSAERPKGSFSTLEIQRTEQGDSAMYLCASSLVNYEQYFGPGTRLTVT.

This clonotype was observed many times. This chain links TRBV20-1 with TRBJ2-7; 11 positions match TRBD2. The germline V gene has CDR1 DFQATT and CDR2 SNEGSKA (reference sequence). The CDR3 loop spans 13 amino acids. Unmatched junction bases numbered 2, after V lost 2 bases and J lost 5 bases. DNA of the CDR3: TGCAGTGCTAGATCGACTAGCGGGAACGAGCAGTACTTC. Amino acid sequence: CSARSTSGNEQYF.

The CDR3 region has the DNA TGTGCCACCAGTGACCCAGGGGGGTCCAACACCGGGGAGCTGTTTTTT. It codes for CATSDPGGSNTGELFF. The chain couples TRBV24-1 to TRBJ2-2, with a possible D match to TRBD1 (7 bases). The CDR3 runs to 16 residues. Trimming pared 4 bases from V and 2 bases from J, leaving 13 bases between. Germline CDR1 is KGHDR and CDR2 is SFDVKD.

This clonotype was recorded a few times. The chain links TRBV19 to TRBJ2-7, with D hard to call. Germline V gene lookup returns CDR1 LNHDA and CDR2 SQIVND (reference sequence). Trimming removed 5 bases at V and 0 bases at J, with 14 bases between. This CDR3 is 15 amino acids long. In DNA form, the CDR3 reads TGTGCCAGTAGTGTATCACCAGGAGCCTCCTACGAGCAGTACTTC. This translates into CASSVSPGASYEQYF.

This clonotype was observed a handful of times. The chain has TRBV4-1 and TRBJ2-7; 9 bases are shared with TRBD2. CDR1 and CDR2 (germline): MGHRA, YSYEKL. This CDR3 contains 22 residues. V dropped 4 bases and J dropped 0; count of bases not matched to a gene: 25. CDR3 DNA: TGCGCCAGCAGCCTCAATGGGGGGATTGCGGGAGGGCCGGAATTCTTCTCCTACGAGCAGTACTTC. It yields the protein CASSLNGGIAGGPEFFSYEQYF.

Only a few counts were recorded for this clonotype. The J gene is TRBJ2-3, the V gene TRBV5-6; no definite D call. V dropped 5 bases and J dropped 0 bases, with 19 bases sitting between them. This CDR3 spans 17 amino acids. Germline CDR1 is SGHDT and CDR2 is YYEEEE. CDR3 DNA sequence: TGTGCCAGCAGTCTGAGGTTGAACTGGCGGAGCACAGATACGCAGTATTTT. It codes for CASSLRLNWRSTDTQYF.

This clonotype was seen repeatedly, ten times or more. The chain joins TRBV30 to TRBJ2-1; D may match TRBD1 or TRBD2 (6 bases each). V lost 3 bases to trimming and J lost 6 bases, with 21 bases between them. The CDR3 runs to 16 residues. Per germline, CDR1 GTSNPN and CDR2 SVGIG (reference sequence). CDR3 region: CAWSKRGQGGINEQFF. The CDR3 DNA follows: TGTGCCTGGAGCAAACGGGGGCAGGGTGGAATCAATGAGCAGTTCTTC. The whole variable domain, remainder taken from reference TRBV30 and TRBJ2-1, is SQTIHQWPATLVQPVGSPLSLECTVEGTSNPNLYWYRQAAGRGLQLLFYSVGIGQISSEVPQNLSASRPQDRQFILSSKKLLLSDSGFYLCAWSKRGQGGINEQFFGPGTRLTVL.

Many counts were recorded for this clonotype. The chain recombines TRBV3-1 with TRBJ2-1; TRBD2 matches at 13 bases. The CDR3 covers 15 residues. Germline V lookup: CDR1 LGHDT, CDR2 YNNKEL (reference sequence). V lost 4 bases to trimming and J lost 6 bases; unmatched junction nucleotides: 3. The CDR3 reads CASSRGLAGVNEQFF. DNA for the CDR3: TGTGCCAGCAGCCGAGGACTAGCGGGAGTCAATGAGCAGTTCTTC.

This clonotype was recorded at least ten times. The chain couples TRBV6-1 to TRBJ2-7, with 7 bases aligning to TRBD2. Germline V lookup: CDR1 MNHNS, CDR2 SASEGT. The CDR3 sequence is 15 residues long. The ends lost 6 bases at V and 0 bases at J; junction bases unmatched: 8. The CDR3 region has the DNA TGTGCCAGCAGCGCCGGGACTATGTCCTCCTACGAGCAGTACTTC. It is translated as CASSAGTMSSYEQYF.

This clonotype was counted ten times or more. The chain links TRBV20-1 to TRBJ2-1; 12 nucleotides line up with TRBD2. Germline CDR1 DFQATT, CDR2 SNEGSKA (reference sequence). V lost 5 bases, J lost 7 bases, and 6 bases stayed unmatched. This CDR3 is 14 amino acids long. CDR3 DNA sequence: TGCAGTGCTGCGACTAGCGGGAGTCCTAATGAGCAGTTCTTC. This gives the protein CSAATSGSPNEQFF.

This clonotype was counted at least ten times. The chain joins TRBV28 to TRBJ1-1; D may be TRBD1 (6 bases). The germline V and J ends were trimmed by 1 base and 1 base, with 22 bases remaining between them. Germline values: CDR1 MDHEN, CDR2 SYDVKM. The CDR3 spans 19 residues. The CDR3 is CASSLSGAVTSFRNTEAFF. The CDR3 coding sequence is TGTGCCAGCAGTTTATCGGGGGCTGTAACATCATTTAGGAACACTGAAGCTTTCTTT.

This clonotype appeared many times. The V call is TRBV30, the J call TRBJ1-1; no firm D call. In germline, CDR1 is GTSNPN, CDR2 SVGIG (reference sequence). V dropped 5 bases and J dropped 4 bases, with 8 bases sitting between them. The CDR3 covers 11 residues. Here the CDR3 DNA reads TGTGCCTGGGGACGCGCCACTGAAGCTTTCTTT. It codes for CAWGRATEAFF. Supplemented by reference TRBV30 and TRBJ1-1, the full variable domain reads SQTIHQWPATLVQPVGSPLSLECTVEGTSNPNLYWYRQAAGRGLQLLFYSVGIGQISSEVPQNLSASRPQDRQFILSSKKLLLSDSGFYLCAWGRATEAFFGQGTRLTVV.